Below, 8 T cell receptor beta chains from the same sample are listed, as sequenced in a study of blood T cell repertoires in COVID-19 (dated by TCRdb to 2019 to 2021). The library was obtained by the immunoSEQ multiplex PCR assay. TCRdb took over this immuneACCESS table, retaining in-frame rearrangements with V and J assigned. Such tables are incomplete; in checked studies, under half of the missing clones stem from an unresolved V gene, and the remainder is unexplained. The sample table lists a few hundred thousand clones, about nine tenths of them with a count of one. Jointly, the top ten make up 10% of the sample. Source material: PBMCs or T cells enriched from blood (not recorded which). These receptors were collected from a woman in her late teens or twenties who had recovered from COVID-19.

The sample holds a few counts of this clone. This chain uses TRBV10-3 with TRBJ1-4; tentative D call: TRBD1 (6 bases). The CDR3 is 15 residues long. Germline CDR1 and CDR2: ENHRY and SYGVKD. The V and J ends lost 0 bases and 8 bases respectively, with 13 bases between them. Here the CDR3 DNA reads TGTGCCATCAGTGAGTCGACAGGTGATGAGGAAAAACTGTTTTTT. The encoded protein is CAISESTGDEEKLFF.

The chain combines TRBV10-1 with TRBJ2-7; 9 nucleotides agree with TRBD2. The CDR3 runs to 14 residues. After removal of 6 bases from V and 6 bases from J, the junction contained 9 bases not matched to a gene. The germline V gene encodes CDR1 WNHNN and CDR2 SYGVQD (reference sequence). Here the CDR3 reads CASREIAGDCEQYF. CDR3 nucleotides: TGCGCCAGCAGAGAGATAGCGGGAGACTGCGAGCAGTACTTC.

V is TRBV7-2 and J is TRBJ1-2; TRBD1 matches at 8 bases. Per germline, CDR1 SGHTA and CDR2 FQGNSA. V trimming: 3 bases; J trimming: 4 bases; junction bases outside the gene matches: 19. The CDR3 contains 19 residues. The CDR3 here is CASSLDGTGLGASAYGYTF. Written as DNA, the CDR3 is TGTGCCAGCAGCTTGGATGGGACAGGTCTGGGGGCAAGCGCCTATGGCTACACCTTC.

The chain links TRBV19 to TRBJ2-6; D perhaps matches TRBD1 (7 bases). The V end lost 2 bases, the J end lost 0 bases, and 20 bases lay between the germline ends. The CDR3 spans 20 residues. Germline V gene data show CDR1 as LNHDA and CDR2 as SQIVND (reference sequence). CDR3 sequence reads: CASSIPGDSLFTSGANVLTF. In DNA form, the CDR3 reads TGTGCCAGTAGTATACCGGGGGACAGTCTATTTACCTCTGGGGCCAACGTCCTGACTTTC. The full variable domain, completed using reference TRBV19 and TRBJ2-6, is DGGITQSPKYLFRKEGQNVTLSCEQNLNHDAMYWYRQDPGQGLRLIYYSQIVNDFQKGDIAEGYSVSREKKESFPLTVTSAQKNPTAFYLCASSIPGDSLFTSGANVLTFGAGSRLTVL.

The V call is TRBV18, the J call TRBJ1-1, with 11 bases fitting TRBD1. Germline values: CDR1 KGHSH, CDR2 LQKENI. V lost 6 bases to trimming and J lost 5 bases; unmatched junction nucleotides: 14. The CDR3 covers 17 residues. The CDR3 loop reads CASSPRSPGQGGTEAFF. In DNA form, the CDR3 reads TGTGCCAGCTCGCCGCGGTCTCCGGGACAGGGGGGTACTGAAGCTTTCTTT. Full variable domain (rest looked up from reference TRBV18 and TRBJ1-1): NAGVMQNPRHLVRRRGQEARLRCSPMKGHSHVYWYRQLPEEGLKFMVYLQKENIIDESGMPKERFSAEFPKEGPSILRIQQVVRGDSAAYFCASSPRSPGQGGTEAFFGQGTRLTVV.

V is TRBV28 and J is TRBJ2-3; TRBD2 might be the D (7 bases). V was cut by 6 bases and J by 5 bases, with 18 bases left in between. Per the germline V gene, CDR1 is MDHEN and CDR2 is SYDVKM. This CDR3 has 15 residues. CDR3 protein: CASSPPGGWGDTQYF. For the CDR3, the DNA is TGTGCCAGCAGCCCTCCGGGGGGCTGGGGAGATACGCAGTATTTT.

CDR3 sequence (DNA): TGCGCCAGCAGCTTGCAGGGGGCGGCCTCCTACGAGCAGTACTTC. Its protein is CASSLQGAASYEQYF. This chain connects TRBV5-1 to TRBJ2-7, with 8 bases identical to TRBD1. CDR1 is SGHRS, CDR2 YFSETQ, per germline. This CDR3 has 15 amino acids. V lost 1 base, J lost 0 bases, and 3 bases stayed unmatched.

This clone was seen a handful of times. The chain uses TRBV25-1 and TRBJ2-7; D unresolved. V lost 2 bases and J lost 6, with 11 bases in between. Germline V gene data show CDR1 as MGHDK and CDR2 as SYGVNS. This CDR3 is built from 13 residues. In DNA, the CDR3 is TGTGCCAGCAGTGAACCTCTCCGAGGCGAGCAGTACTTC. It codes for CASSEPLRGEQYF.